This T cell receptor beta chain originates from a study of tumor and adjacent non-tumor tissue in lung cancer. Study information: Histology: under 15 adenocarcinoma, a couple of squamous cell carcinoma, 1 small cell lung cancer. Study results and limitations: Tumor tissue had significantly higher TCR diversity than normal lung. Higher tumor TCR diversity was associated with shorter survival. Tumor repertoires had a smaller top 100 clone share than normal lung.

This sample's RNA came from whole unsorted tissue. Trimming took 4 bases from V and 5 from J, leaving 11 bases between them. The CDR3 is 12 amino acids. Germline V CDR1 and CDR2: DFQATT, SNEGSKA (reference sequence). TCRbeta libraries were built with three rounds of nested PCR, modified from ARM-PCR. Using its own MiXCR run on the multiplex PCR reads, TCRdb lists one record per CDR3 protein. The sample consists of approximately 150,000 distinct CDR3 sequences, around 67% of them appearing once. With regard to this clonotype: Its antigen is unidentified.

Sequencing was performed on lung tumor tissue. This sequence originates from a man between 60 and 75 years old with small cell lung cancer. The genes are TRBV20-1 and TRBJ2-5, with TRBD1 as a possible D gene (6 bases). In DNA form, the CDR3 reads TGCAGTGCTATCAGGGGTGGGGAGACCCAGTACTTC. Its translation: CSAIRGGETQYF.